The 16 T cell receptor beta chains in this list originate from one sample, sequenced in a study of blood T cell repertoires in COVID-19. Using immunoSEQ multiplex PCR, the repertoire was profiled, and TCRdb retains in-frame clones only, with some absent. The sample carries some 76,000 clones, more than 80% recorded once. The sequencing sample was made of peripheral blood. These receptor sequences come from a woman aged 60 to 75 with acute or convalescent COVID-19.

The CDR3 is CASSLSGYNEQFF. In DNA form, the CDR3 reads TGTGCCAGCAGCTTATCAGGCTACAATGAGCAGTTCTTC. The rearrangement joins TRBV13 to TRBJ2-1; D unclear. Trimming took off 2 bases at V and 3 bases at J, with 5 bases between the two ends. The CDR3 sequence is 13 residues long. Germline assignment: CDR1 PRHDT and CDR2 FYEKMQ (reference sequence).

The V and J genes are TRBV5-6 and TRBJ1-3; D is uncertain. Germline assignment: CDR1 SGHDT and CDR2 YYEEEE. The V end lost 1 base, the J end lost 2 bases, and 13 bases lay between the germline ends. This CDR3 has 16 residues. The CDR3: CASSLIRGNPGNTIYF. CDR3 sequence (DNA): TGTGCCAGCAGCTTGATACGGGGTAACCCTGGAAACACCATATATTTT.

This clone was picked up one time. This rearrangement joins TRBV24-1 to TRBJ1-1, with TRBD1 identical over 7 bases. Germline V gives CDR1 KGHDR, CDR2 SFDVKD. Trimming removed 5 bases from V and 4 bases from J; junction bases left unmatched: 9. The CDR3 runs 15 residues. The CDR3 bases are TGTGCCACCAGTGGTTCCCAGGGGGTTGGCACTGAAGCTTTCTTT. This sequence encodes CATSGSQGVGTEAFF.

V and J are TRBV30 and TRBJ2-1, with D perhaps matching TRBD1 (6 bases). The CDR3 sequence is 13 residues long. The V end was cut by 4 bases, the J end by 15 bases, with 22 bases between. Germline V lookup: CDR1 GTSNPN, CDR2 SVGIG (reference sequence). Written as DNA, the CDR3 is TGTGCCTGGATGAAGGGGGAAAAGGGTATGGGGTTCTTC. It specifies CAWMKGEKGMGFF.

J is TRBJ1-4 and V is TRBV7-9, with D unclear. Germline V gene sequence: CDR1 SEHNR, CDR2 FQNEAQ (reference sequence). CDR3 length equals 14 residues. Trimming cost V 3 bases and J 7 bases, with 12 bases left between them. CDR3 coding DNA: TGTGCCAGCAGCTTGACACTAGGGAGTGAAAAACTGTTTTTT. Translated, it gives CASSLTLGSEKLFF. The full variable domain, with the rest looked up from reference TRBV7-9 and TRBJ1-4, is DTGVSQNPRHKITKRGQNVTFRCDPISEHNRLYWYRQTLGQGPEFLTYFQNEAQLEKSRLLSDRFSAERPKGSFSTLEIQRTEQGDSAMYLCASSLTLGSEKLFFGSGTQLSVL.

The chain employs TRBV5-1 and TRBJ2-5; D perhaps matches TRBD1 (5 bases). The V end was cut by 3 bases, the J end by 2 bases, with 17 bases between. Germline lookup yields CDR1 SGHRS and CDR2 YFSETQ. The CDR3 is 16 residues long. The CDR3 DNA follows: TGCGCCAGCAGCTCCGGACACAAAGCCGAACAAGAGACCCAGTACTTC. It translates to CASSSGHKAEQETQYF.

By share, this clone counts as medium-sized (0.01 to 0.1%). The rearrangement joins TRBV3-1 (or the pseudogene TRBV3-2) to TRBJ1-1; D is unresolved. CDR3 length: 11 residues. Trimming removed 0 bases from V and 10 bases from J, with 6 bases in between. CDR1 is LGHDT and CDR2 is YNNKEL in the germline V gene (reference sequence). The CDR3 here is CASSQERAAFF. CDR3 bases: TGTGCCAGCAGCCAAGAGAGGGCAGCTTTCTTT.

There are a few counts of this clone. The chain joins TRBV4-1 to TRBJ2-5; 10 nucleotides agree with TRBD2. The CDR3 is 17 residues long. Trimming took 1 base from V and 3 from J; bases not matched to a gene: 8. Germline CDR1 is MGHRA and CDR2 is YSYEKL. The CDR3 spells CASSQGWGLAGEETQYF. The CDR3 bases are TGCGCCAGCAGCCAAGGTTGGGGTCTAGCGGGGGAAGAGACCCAGTACTTC.

The rearrangement links TRBV18 to TRBJ1-2; perhaps TRBD1 as D (6 bases). The germline V and J ends were trimmed by 2 bases and 1 base, with 8 bases remaining between them. In germline, CDR1 is KGHSH, CDR2 LQKENI. CDR3 size: 14 residues. In nucleotides, the CDR3 is TGTGCCAGCTCACCAGGGGGCGTTAACTATGGCTACACCTTC. The encoded protein is CASSPGGVNYGYTF. The full variable domain, completed using reference TRBV18 and TRBJ1-2, is NAGVMQNPRHLVRRRGQEARLRCSPMKGHSHVYWYRQLPEEGLKFMVYLQKENIIDESGMPKERFSAEFPKEGPSILRIQQVVRGDSAAYFCASSPGGVNYGYTFGSGTRLTVV.

This sequence joins TRBV6-5 and TRBJ1-1; D may be TRBD1 (5 bases). V shed 0 bases and J shed 4 bases, with 12 bases lying between them. Per the germline V gene, CDR1 is MNHEY and CDR2 is SVGAGI. The CDR3 length is 15 residues. CDR3 protein: CASSYSRVGGTEAFF. The CDR3, as DNA: TGTGCCAGCAGTTACTCAAGGGTGGGGGGCACTGAAGCTTTCTTT.

This clone was counted a few times. Other DNA sequences within the sample encode an identical CDR3. The rearrangement links TRBV4-1 to TRBJ1-1, with TRBD1 as a possible D gene (6 bases). Germline CDR1 and CDR2: MGHRA and YSYEKL. This CDR3 is built from 15 residues. V was pared by 3 bases and J by 0 bases, with 11 bases between. The CDR3 nucleotides are TGCGCCAGCAGCCATCCACAGGGACTGAACACTGAAGCTTTCTTT. Protein product: CASSHPQGLNTEAFF.

The chain's CDR3 is CASSYRDKNYEQYF. The CDR3, as DNA: TGTGCCAGCAGTTACAGGGACAAGAACTACGAGCAGTACTTC. This rearrangement joins TRBV6-5 to TRBJ2-7, with a tentative D call TRBD1 (6 bases). V shed 2 bases and J shed 3 bases, with 11 bases lying between them. CDR1 MNHEY and CDR2 SVGAGI come from the germline V gene. The CDR3 sequence is 14 residues long.

The genes are TRBV10-2 and TRBJ2-1; D may be TRBD2 (6 bases). Germline-derived CDR1 and CDR2 are WSHSY and SAAADI. This CDR3 comprises 16 residues. Trimming took off 6 bases at V and 8 bases at J, with 23 bases between the two ends. As DNA, the CDR3 is TGCGCCAGCAGGGGCCTGCCGGGCGGGGATCGGGATGAGCAGTTCTTC. This encodes CASRGLPGGDRDEQFF.

This chain joins TRBV9 and TRBJ2-5; 9 bases match TRBD1. The germline V gene has CDR1 SGDLS and CDR2 YYNGEE. The CDR3 is 17 amino acids. V dropped 0 bases and J dropped 2; count of bases not matched to a gene: 8. The DNA of the CDR3 is TGTGCCAGCAGCGTAGGGGTACAGGGGGCGGGTCAAGAGACCCAGTACTTC. Its protein is CASSVGVQGAGQETQYF.

The chain combines TRBV7-9 with TRBJ1-3; D unclear. Germline loops: CDR1 SEHNR, CDR2 FQNEAQ (reference sequence). The CDR3 is 15 residues long. V was shortened by 3 bases and J by 0 bases, with 9 bases between the two germline ends. CDR3 loop: CASSFLHGSGNTIYF. The CDR3 nucleotides read TGTGCCAGCAGCTTTCTTCACGGCTCTGGAAACACCATATATTTT.

About this clone: It is unclear where the CDR3 begins or ends on the DNA, so no DNA is shown, and the CDR3 is as TCRdb lists it. The chain links TRBV19 to TRBJ1-1; the D call TRBD1 from the table was never checked on the DNA. The CDR3 length equals 17 residues, ends included. The V gene's germline CDR1 is LNHDA and CDR2 SQIVND (reference sequence). CDR3 region: CASSSGKSLGTAPEAFF.